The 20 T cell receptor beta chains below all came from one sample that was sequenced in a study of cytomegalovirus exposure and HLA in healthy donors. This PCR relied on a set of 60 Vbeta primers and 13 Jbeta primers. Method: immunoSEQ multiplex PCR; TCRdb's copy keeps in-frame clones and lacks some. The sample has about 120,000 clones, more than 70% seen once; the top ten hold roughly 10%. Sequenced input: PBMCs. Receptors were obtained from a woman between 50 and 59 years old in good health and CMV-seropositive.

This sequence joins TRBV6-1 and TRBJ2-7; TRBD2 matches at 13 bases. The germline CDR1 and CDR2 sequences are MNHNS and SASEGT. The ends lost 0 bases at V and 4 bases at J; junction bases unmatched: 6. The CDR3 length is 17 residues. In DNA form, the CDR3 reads TGTGCCAGCAGTGAAGCAGCGACTAGCGGGGGGTGGTACGAGCAGTACTTC. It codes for CASSEAATSGGWYEQYF.

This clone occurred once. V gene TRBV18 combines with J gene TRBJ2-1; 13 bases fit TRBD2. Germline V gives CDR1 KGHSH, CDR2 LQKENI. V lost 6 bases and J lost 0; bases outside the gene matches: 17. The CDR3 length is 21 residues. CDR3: CASSTTKALAGGPSSYNEQFF. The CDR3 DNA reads TGTGCCAGCTCCACCACGAAGGCACTAGCGGGAGGGCCCAGCTCCTACAATGAGCAGTTCTTC.

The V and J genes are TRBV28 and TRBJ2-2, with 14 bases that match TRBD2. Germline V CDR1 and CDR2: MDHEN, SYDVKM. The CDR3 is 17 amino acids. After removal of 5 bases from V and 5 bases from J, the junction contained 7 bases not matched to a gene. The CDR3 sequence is CASSTRTSGRWTGELFF. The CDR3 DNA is TGTGCCAGCAGTACCCGGACTAGCGGGAGGTGGACCGGGGAGCTGTTTTTT.

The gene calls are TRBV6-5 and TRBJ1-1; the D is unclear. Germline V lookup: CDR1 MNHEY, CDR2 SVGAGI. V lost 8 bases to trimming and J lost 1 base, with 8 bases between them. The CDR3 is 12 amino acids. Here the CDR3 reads CASSRWNTEAFF. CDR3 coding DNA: TGTGCCAGCTCCCGGTGGAACACTGAAGCTTTCTTT.

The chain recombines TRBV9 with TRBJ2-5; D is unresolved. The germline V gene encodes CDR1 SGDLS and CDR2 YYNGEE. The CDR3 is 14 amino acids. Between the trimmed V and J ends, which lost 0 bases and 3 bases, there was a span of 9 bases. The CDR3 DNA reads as TGTGCCAGCAGCGTAGACGGGTGGGAAGAGACCCAGTACTTC. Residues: CASSVDGWEETQYF.

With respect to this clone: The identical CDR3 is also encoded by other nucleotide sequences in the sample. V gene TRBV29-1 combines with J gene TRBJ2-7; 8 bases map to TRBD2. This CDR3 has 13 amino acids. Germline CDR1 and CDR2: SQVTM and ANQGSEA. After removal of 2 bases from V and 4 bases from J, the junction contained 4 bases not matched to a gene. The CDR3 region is CSVESAGGYEQYF. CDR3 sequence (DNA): TGCAGCGTTGAATCTGCGGGGGGTTACGAGCAGTACTTC.

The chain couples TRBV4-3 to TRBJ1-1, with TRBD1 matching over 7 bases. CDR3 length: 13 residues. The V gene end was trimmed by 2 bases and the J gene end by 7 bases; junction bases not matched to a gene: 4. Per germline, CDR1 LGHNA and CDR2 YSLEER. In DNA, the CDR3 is TGCGCCAGCAGCCAAAGCAGGGGGATTGAAGCTTTCTTT. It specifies CASSQSRGIEAFF.

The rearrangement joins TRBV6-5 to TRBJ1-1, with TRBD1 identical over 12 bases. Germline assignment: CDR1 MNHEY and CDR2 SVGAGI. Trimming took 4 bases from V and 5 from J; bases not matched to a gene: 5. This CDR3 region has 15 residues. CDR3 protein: CASSSPGQGATEAFF. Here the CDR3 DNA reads TGTGCCAGCAGTTCTCCGGGACAGGGGGCAACTGAAGCTTTCTTT.

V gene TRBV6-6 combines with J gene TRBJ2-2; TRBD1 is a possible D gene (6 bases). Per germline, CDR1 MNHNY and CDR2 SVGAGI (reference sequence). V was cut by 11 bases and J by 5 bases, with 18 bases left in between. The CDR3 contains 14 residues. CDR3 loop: CAAKAPGETGELFF. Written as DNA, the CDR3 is TGTGCCGCCAAAGCCCCAGGGGAGACCGGGGAGCTGTTTTTT.

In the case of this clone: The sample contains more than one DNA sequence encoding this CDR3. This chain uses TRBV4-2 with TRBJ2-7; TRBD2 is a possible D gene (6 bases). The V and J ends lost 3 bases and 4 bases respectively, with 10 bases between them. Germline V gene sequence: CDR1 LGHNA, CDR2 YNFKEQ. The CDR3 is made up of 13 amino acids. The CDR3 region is CASSQGGGYEQYF. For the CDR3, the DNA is TGTGCCAGCAGCCAGGGAGGAGGATACGAGCAGTACTTC.

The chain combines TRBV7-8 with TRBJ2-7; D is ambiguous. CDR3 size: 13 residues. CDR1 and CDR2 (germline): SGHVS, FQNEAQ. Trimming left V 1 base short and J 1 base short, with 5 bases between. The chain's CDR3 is CASSLDGSYEQYF. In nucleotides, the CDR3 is TGTGCCAGCAGCTTAGACGGTTCCTACGAGCAGTACTTC.

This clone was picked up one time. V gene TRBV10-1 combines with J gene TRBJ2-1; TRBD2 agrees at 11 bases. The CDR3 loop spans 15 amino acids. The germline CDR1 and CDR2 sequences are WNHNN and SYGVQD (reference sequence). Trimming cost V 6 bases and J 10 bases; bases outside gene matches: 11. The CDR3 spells CASRGVTSGAREQFF. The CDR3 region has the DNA TGCGCCAGCAGGGGGGTGACTAGCGGGGCCCGGGAGCAGTTCTTC.

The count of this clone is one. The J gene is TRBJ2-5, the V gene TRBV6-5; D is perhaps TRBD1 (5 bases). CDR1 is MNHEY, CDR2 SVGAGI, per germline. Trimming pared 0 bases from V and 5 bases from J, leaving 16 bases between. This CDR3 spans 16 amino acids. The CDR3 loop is CASSYSMGRAEETQYF. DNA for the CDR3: TGTGCCAGCAGTTACTCGATGGGCAGGGCTGAGGAGACCCAGTACTTC.

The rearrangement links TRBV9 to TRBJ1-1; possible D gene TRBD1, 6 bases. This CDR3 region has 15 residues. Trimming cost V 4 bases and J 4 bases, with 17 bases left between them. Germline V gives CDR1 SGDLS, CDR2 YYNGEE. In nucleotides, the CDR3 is TGTGCCAGCAGCCCATACCAGGGGTTGGGCACTGAAGCTTTCTTT. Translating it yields CASSPYQGLGTEAFF.

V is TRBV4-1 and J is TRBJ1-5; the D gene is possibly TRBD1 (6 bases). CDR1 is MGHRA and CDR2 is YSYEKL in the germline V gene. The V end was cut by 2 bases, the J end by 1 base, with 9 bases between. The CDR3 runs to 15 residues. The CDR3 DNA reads TGCGCCAGCAGCCAAACCCAGGGGAGCAATCAGCCCCAGCATTTT. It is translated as CASSQTQGSNQPQHF.

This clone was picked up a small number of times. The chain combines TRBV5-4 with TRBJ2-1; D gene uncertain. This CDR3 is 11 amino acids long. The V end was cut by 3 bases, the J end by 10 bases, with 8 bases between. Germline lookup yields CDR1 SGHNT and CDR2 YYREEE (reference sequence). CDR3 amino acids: CASSSFGEQFF. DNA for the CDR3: TGTGCCAGCAGCTCCTTCGGGGAGCAGTTCTTC.

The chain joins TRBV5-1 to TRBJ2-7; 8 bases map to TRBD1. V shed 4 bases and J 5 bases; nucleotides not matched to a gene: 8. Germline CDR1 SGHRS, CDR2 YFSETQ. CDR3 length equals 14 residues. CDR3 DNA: TGCGCCAGCAGCCAAGGACAGGGTCGCGACGAGCAGTACTTC. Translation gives CASSQGQGRDEQYF. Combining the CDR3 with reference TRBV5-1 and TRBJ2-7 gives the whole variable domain KAGVTQTPRYLIKTRGQQVTLSCSPISGHRSVSWYQQTPGQGLQFLFEYFSETQRNKGNFPGRFSGRQFSNSRSEMNVSTLELGDSALYLCASSQGQGRDEQYFGPGTRLTVT.

The CDR3 DNA is TGTGCCAGCGGGGAGAGGCATGAAGCTTTCTTT. It is translated as CASGERHEAFF. The V and J genes are TRBV2 and TRBJ1-1; no clear D. The CDR3 runs to 11 residues. Trimming removed 8 bases at V and 7 bases at J, with 11 bases between. Germline values: CDR1 SNHLY, CDR2 FYNNEI.

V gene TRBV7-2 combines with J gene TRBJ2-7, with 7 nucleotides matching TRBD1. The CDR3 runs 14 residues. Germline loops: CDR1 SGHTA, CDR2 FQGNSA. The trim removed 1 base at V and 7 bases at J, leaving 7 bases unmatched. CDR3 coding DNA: TGTGCCAGCAGCTTAGACAGGGGCAGTGGGGAGCAGTACTTC. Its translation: CASSLDRGSGEQYF.

CDR3 residues: CAISDRGNPLTEAFF. The CDR3 DNA follows: TGTGCCATCAGTGACAGGGGGAACCCTCTGACTGAAGCTTTCTTT. The chain uses TRBV10-3 and TRBJ1-1; 7 positions agree with TRBD1. The CDR3 length is 15 residues. Germline loops: CDR1 ENHRY, CDR2 SYGVKD. The ends lost 3 bases at V and 5 bases at J; junction bases unmatched: 9.